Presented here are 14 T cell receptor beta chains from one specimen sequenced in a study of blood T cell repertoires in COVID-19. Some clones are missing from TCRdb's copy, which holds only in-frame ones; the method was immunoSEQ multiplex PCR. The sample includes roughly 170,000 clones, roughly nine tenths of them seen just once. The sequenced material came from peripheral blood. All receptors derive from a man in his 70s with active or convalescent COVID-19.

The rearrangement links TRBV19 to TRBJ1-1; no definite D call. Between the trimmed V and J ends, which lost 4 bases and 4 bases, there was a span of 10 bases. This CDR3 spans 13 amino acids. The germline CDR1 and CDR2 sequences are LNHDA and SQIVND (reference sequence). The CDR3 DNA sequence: TGTGCCAGTAGTAGAGGACGGGGCACTGAAGCTTTCTTT. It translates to CASSRGRGTEAFF.

The CDR3 nucleotides read TGTGCCAGCAGTAGAACCAGGACAGGATCCTACGAGCAGTACTTC. The encoded protein is CASSRTRTGSYEQYF. This chain joins TRBV27 and TRBJ2-7, with 7 bases identical to TRBD1. V trimming: 5 bases; J trimming: 1 base; junction bases outside the gene matches: 8. This CDR3 comprises 15 residues. Germline loops: CDR1 MNHEY, CDR2 SMNVEV (reference sequence).

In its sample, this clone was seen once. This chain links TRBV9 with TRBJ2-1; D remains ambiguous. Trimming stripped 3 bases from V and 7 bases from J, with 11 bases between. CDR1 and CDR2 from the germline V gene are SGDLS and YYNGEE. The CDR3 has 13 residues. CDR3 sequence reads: CASSGVGVNEQFF. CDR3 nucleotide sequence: TGTGCCAGCAGCGGGGTAGGAGTGAATGAGCAGTTCTTC.

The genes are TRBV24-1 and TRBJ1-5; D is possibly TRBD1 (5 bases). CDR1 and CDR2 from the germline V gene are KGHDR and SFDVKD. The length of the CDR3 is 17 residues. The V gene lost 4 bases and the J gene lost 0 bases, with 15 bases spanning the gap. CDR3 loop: CATSDSRIDSSNQPQHF. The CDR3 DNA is TGTGCCACCAGTGACTCCCGAATTGACAGTAGCAATCAGCCCCAGCATTTT.

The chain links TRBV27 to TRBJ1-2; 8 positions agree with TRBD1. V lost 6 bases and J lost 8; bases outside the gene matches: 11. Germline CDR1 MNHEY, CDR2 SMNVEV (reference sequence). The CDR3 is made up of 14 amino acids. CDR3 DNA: TGTGCCAGCAGAATGACAGGGGAGGGTGAGGGCTACACCTTC. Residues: CASRMTGEGEGYTF.

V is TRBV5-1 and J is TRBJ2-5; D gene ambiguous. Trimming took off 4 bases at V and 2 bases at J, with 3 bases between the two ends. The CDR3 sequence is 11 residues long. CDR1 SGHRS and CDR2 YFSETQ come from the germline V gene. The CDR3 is CASSTQETQYF. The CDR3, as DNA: TGCGCCAGCAGCACTCAAGAGACCCAGTACTTC.

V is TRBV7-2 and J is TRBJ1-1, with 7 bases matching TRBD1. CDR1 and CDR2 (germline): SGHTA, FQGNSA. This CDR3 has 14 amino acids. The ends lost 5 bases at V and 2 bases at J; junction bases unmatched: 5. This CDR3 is CASSLQGINTEAFF. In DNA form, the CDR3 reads TGTGCCAGCAGCCTACAGGGGATAAACACTGAAGCTTTCTTT.

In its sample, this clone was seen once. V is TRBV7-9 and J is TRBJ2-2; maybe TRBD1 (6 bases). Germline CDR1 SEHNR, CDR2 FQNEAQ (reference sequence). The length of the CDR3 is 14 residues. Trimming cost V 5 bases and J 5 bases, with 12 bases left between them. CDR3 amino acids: CASSLQGRTGELFF. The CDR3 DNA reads TGTGCCAGCAGCCTACAGGGTCGGACCGGGGAGCTGTTTTTT.

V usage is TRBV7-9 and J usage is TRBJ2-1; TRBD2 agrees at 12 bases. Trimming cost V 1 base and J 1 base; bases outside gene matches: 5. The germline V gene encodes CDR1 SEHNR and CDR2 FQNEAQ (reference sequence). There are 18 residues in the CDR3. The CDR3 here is CASSLDGLAGGSYNEQFF. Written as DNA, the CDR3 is TGTGCCAGCAGCTTAGACGGGCTAGCGGGAGGGTCCTACAATGAGCAGTTCTTC.

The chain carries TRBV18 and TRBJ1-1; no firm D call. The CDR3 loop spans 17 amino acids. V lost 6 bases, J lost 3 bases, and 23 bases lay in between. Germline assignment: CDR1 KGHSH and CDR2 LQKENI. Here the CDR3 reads CASSPQRGLRVDTEAFF. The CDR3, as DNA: TGTGCCAGCTCTCCCCAGCGAGGGTTGCGGGTGGACACTGAAGCTTTCTTT.

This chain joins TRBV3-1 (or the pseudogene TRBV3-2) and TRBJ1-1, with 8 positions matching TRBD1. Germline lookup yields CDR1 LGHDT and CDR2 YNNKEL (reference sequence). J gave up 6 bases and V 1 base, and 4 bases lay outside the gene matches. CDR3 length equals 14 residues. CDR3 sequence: CASSQAGQASEAFF. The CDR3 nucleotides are TGTGCCAGCAGCCAAGCGGGACAGGCATCTGAAGCTTTCTTT.

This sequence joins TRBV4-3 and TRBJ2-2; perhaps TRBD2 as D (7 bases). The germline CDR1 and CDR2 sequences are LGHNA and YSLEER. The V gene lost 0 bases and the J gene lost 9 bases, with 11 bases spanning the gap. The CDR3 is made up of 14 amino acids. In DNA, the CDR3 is TGCGCCAGCAGCCAAGATCGGGGGGCAAGGGAGCTGTTTTTT. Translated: CASSQDRGARELFF.

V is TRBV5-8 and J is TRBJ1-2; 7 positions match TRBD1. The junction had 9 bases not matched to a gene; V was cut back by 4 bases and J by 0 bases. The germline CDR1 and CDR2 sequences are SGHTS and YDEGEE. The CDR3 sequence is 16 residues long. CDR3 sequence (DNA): TGTGCCAGCAGCCTCAACCGGGACAGAGCTAACTATGGCTACACCTTC. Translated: CASSLNRDRANYGYTF.

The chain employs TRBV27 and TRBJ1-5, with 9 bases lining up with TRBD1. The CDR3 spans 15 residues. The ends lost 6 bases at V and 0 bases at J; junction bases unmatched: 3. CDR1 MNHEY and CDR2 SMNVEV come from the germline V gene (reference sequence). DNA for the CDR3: TGTGCCAGCAGCCTGACAGGGGGTAGCAATCAGCCCCAGCATTTT. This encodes CASSLTGGSNQPQHF.